Presented here are 25 T cell receptor beta chains from one specimen sequenced in a study of cytomegalovirus exposure and HLA in healthy donors. Primers included in the PCR were 60 Vbeta and 13 Jbeta primers. Profiled with immunoSEQ multiplex PCR; TCRdb holds only in-frame clones, not every one. The table shows about 72,000 clones, with about four fifths occurring only once. The sequenced sample was PBMCs. The receptors derive from a man aged 35 to 55 in good health and CMV-seronegative.

V and J are TRBV19 and TRBJ2-1, with 9 bases fitting TRBD1. Germline values: CDR1 LNHDA, CDR2 SQIVND (reference sequence). V dropped 1 base and J dropped 5; count of bases not matched to a gene: 6. There are 16 residues in the CDR3. The CDR3 is CASSIVETGGHNEQFF. The CDR3 DNA reads as TGTGCCAGTAGTATAGTGGAGACAGGGGGACACAATGAGCAGTTCTTC. The full variable domain, its missing parts supplied by reference TRBV19 and TRBJ2-1, is DGGITQSPKYLFRKEGQNVTLSCEQNLNHDAMYWYRQDPGQGLRLIYYSQIVNDFQKGDIAEGYSVSREKKESFPLTVTSAQKNPTAFYLCASSIVETGGHNEQFFGPGTRLTVL.

This clone has only one observation. This rearrangement joins TRBV7-2 to TRBJ1-5; D gene ambiguous. Germline V CDR1 and CDR2: SGHTA, FQGNSA. The CDR3 is 13 residues long. With 0 bases removed from V and 3 bases from J, the gap between germline ends came to 3 bases. The chain's CDR3 is CASSLALNQPQHF. Written as DNA, the CDR3 is TGTGCCAGCAGCTTAGCACTCAATCAGCCCCAGCATTTT.

The chain employs TRBV7-9 and TRBJ2-5; no clear D. From germline, CDR1 is SEHNR and CDR2 FQNEAQ (reference sequence). V lost 1 base, J lost 2 bases, and 11 bases lay in between. The CDR3 consists of 15 residues. The CDR3 reads CASSLVQATQETQYF. The CDR3 nucleotides are TGTGCCAGCAGCTTAGTGCAGGCAACACAAGAGACCCAGTACTTC. Complete variable domain (other parts from reference TRBV7-9 and TRBJ2-5): DTGVSQNPRHKITKRGQNVTFRCDPISEHNRLYWYRQTLGQGPEFLTYFQNEAQLEKSRLLSDRFSAERPKGSFSTLEIQRTEQGDSAMYLCASSLVQATQETQYFGPGTRLLVL.

The gene calls are TRBV27 and TRBJ1-6; D not certain. The germline V and J ends were trimmed by 6 bases and 6 bases, with 12 bases remaining between them. The CDR3 contains 14 residues. CDR1 is MNHEY, CDR2 SMNVEV, per germline (reference sequence). CDR3 protein: CASSRARSNSPLHF. For the CDR3, the DNA is TGTGCCAGCAGCCGAGCAAGGAGTAATTCACCCCTCCACTTT.

This chain uses TRBV11-2 with TRBJ1-1; TRBD1 agrees at 9 bases. J gave up 1 base and V 5 bases, and 8 bases lay outside the gene matches. This CDR3 contains 16 residues. Germline V gene sequence: CDR1 SGHAT, CDR2 FQNNGV. The CDR3 region has the DNA TGTGCCAGCAGCCCCCACCCGGGACAGGGGAACACTGAAGCTTTCTTT. Protein sequence: CASSPHPGQGNTEAFF.

This clone appeared a single time. The gene calls are TRBV30 and TRBJ2-3, with D possibly matching TRBD1 (6 bases). CDR1 and CDR2 from the germline V gene are GTSNPN and SVGIG (reference sequence). The V gene lost 6 bases and the J gene lost 2 bases, with 15 bases spanning the gap. The CDR3 consists of 14 residues. The CDR3 sequence is CACSQGQPTDTQYF. Here the CDR3 DNA reads TGTGCCTGCAGCCAGGGACAACCCACAGATACGCAGTATTTT.

The chain recombines TRBV7-9 with TRBJ1-1; 8 bases match TRBD1. This CDR3 comprises 15 residues. V dropped 5 bases and J dropped 3; count of bases not matched to a gene: 8. Germline-derived CDR1 and CDR2 are SEHNR and FQNEAQ (reference sequence). CDR3 nucleotides: TGTGCCAGCAGCCCTCGGACAGGGTTGGACACTGAAGCTTTCTTT. It codes for CASSPRTGLDTEAFF.

V usage is TRBV7-2 and J usage is TRBJ2-7, with D possibly TRBD2 on 7 matching bases. Germline CDR1 reads SGHTA; CDR2 reads FQGNSA. V lost 3 bases, J lost 3 bases, and 12 bases lay in between. The CDR3 totals 14 residues. Here the CDR3 DNA reads TGTGCCAGCAGCTTCGGCGGGGGCATCTACGAGCAGTACTTC. Translating it yields CASSFGGGIYEQYF.

The chain's CDR3 is CASSTIAGVLNEQFF. CDR3 in DNA: TGTGCCAGCAGCACTATAGCGGGGGTACTCAATGAGCAGTTCTTC. The chain carries TRBV2 and TRBJ2-1, with 9 bases fitting TRBD2. Germline V gene sequence: CDR1 SNHLY, CDR2 FYNNEI. The ends lost 6 bases at V and 6 bases at J; junction bases unmatched: 9. The CDR3 covers 15 residues. The whole variable domain, remainder taken from reference TRBV2 and TRBJ2-1, is EPEVTQTPSHQVTQMGQEVILRCVPISNHLYFYWYRQILGQKVEFLVSFYNNEISEKSEIFDDQFSVERPDGSNFTLKIRSTKLEDSAMYFCASSTIAGVLNEQFFGPGTRLTVL.

The rearrangement links TRBV11-2 to TRBJ1-5; 7 bases are shared with TRBD1. V lost 5 bases, J lost 4 bases, and 8 bases stayed unmatched. Germline V gene sequence: CDR1 SGHAT, CDR2 FQNNGV. CDR3 length: 15 residues. The CDR3 DNA is TGTGCCAGCAGCGCCCTGACAGGGCTAAATCAGCCCCAGCATTTT. It is translated as CASSALTGLNQPQHF.

Note on this clone: This sample includes further DNA sequences coding for the same CDR3. The V and J genes are TRBV7-3 and TRBJ2-3, with D hard to call. With 1 base removed from V and 1 base from J, the gap between germline ends came to 6 bases. The CDR3 extends over 14 amino acids. Germline lookup yields CDR1 SGHTA and CDR2 FQGTGA. The CDR3 here is CASSLNPGTDTQYF. DNA for the CDR3: TGTGCCAGCAGCTTAAACCCAGGCACAGATACGCAGTATTTT.

CDR3 bases: TGTGCCAGCAGCGAAGAAGGGGACAGGGGCTACACCTTC. Protein: CASSEEGDRGYTF. The chain recombines TRBV6-5 with TRBJ1-2, with TRBD1 matching 8 bases. The J segment lost 8 bases and the V segment lost 6 bases, leaving 8 bases of the junction unmatched. CDR3 length equals 13 residues. The germline CDR1 and CDR2 sequences are MNHEY and SVGAGI.

Here the CDR3 DNA reads TGCAGCGGGGGACTAGCGACCCAAGAGACCCAGTACTTC. Translation gives CSGGLATQETQYF. The rearrangement links TRBV29-1 to TRBJ2-5; 10 nucleotides match TRBD2. Germline-derived CDR1 and CDR2 are SQVTM and ANQGSEA. This CDR3 spans 13 amino acids. V was pared by 7 bases and J by 1 base, with 3 bases of the junction left unmatched.

Here the CDR3 reads CASRGGQSSYNEQFF. CDR3 nucleotide sequence: TGTGCCAGCAGGGGCGGGCAGAGCTCCTACAATGAGCAGTTCTTC. The chain couples TRBV27 to TRBJ2-1, with D perhaps TRBD2 (5 bases). CDR1 and CDR2 (germline): MNHEY, SMNVEV (reference sequence). The CDR3 extends over 15 amino acids. Trimming removed 6 bases at V and 0 bases at J, with 12 bases between.

The J gene is TRBJ2-1, the V gene TRBV4-1; 8 nucleotides agree with TRBD1. V shed 0 bases and J 15 bases; nucleotides not matched to a gene: 10. The germline V gene encodes CDR1 MGHRA and CDR2 YSYEKL. This CDR3 has 14 residues. DNA of the CDR3: TGCGCCAGCAGCCAAGAACTCCGGAGACAGGGGCCGTTCTTC. Its translation: CASSQELRRQGPFF.

This clone has a handful of counts. This chain connects TRBV6-5 to TRBJ1-5; TRBD1 matches 10 bases. Germline lookup yields CDR1 MNHEY and CDR2 SVGAGI. J was trimmed by 7 bases and V by 7 bases; bases with no gene match: 7. This CDR3 region has 14 residues. DNA for the CDR3: TGTGCCAGCACCAAAGGACAGGGGGGACAGCCCCAGCATTTT. This translates into CASTKGQGGQPQHF.

V usage is TRBV9 and J usage is TRBJ2-5; TRBD2 might be the D (5 bases). V lost 5 bases, J lost 3 bases, and 14 bases lay in between. This CDR3 contains 14 residues. In germline, CDR1 is SGDLS, CDR2 YYNGEE. The CDR3 protein is CASRYSGNEETQYF. CDR3 DNA sequence: TGTGCCAGCAGGTACTCCGGGAACGAAGAGACCCAGTACTTC.

The chain carries TRBV20-1 and TRBJ1-4; D perhaps matches TRBD1 (6 bases). The V and J ends lost 6 bases and 7 bases respectively, with 9 bases between them. The CDR3 is made up of 11 amino acids. Germline-derived CDR1 and CDR2 are DFQATT and SNEGSKA (reference sequence). The CDR3 loop is CSARGAEKLFF. The CDR3 nucleotides are TGCAGTGCCCGGGGGGCTGAAAAACTGTTTTTT.

This clone was counted only a few times. The gene calls are TRBV7-3 and TRBJ2-6; perhaps TRBD1 as D (5 bases). Trimming cost V 2 bases and J 4 bases, with 9 bases left between them. The CDR3 extends over 15 amino acids. Germline CDR1 reads SGHTA; CDR2 reads FQGTGA. The CDR3, as DNA: TGTGCCAGCAGCTTATCGACAGCGGGGGCCAACGTCCTGACTTTC. Translation: CASSLSTAGANVLTF.

The chain uses TRBV25-1 and TRBJ1-2, with D possibly matching TRBD1 (6 bases). The CDR3 contains 17 residues. In germline, CDR1 is MGHDK, CDR2 SYGVNS. Deletions cut 3 bases from V and 7 bases from J, with 24 bases between. This chain's CDR3 is CASSDARLGQTRGGYTF. In DNA, the CDR3 is TGTGCCAGCAGTGACGCAAGATTAGGACAGACGAGGGGTGGCTACACCTTC.

V usage is TRBV19 and J usage is TRBJ1-5; D ambiguous. The CDR3 is made up of 14 amino acids. V shed 5 bases and J shed 4 bases, with 12 bases lying between them. Germline V gene lookup returns CDR1 LNHDA and CDR2 SQIVND (reference sequence). CDR3 sequence reads: CASSREEINQPQHF. The DNA for the CDR3 is TGTGCCAGTAGTCGTGAGGAAATAAATCAGCCCCAGCATTTT.

This chain links TRBV4-1 with TRBJ2-5; the match to TRBD1 covers 8 bases. The DNA matches TRBJ2-7 better at its end, which makes the J call doubtful. This CDR3 region has 14 residues. CDR1 is MGHRA and CDR2 is YSYEKL in the germline V gene. The CDR3 spells CASSQDRGLYEQYF. The CDR3 DNA is TGCGCCAGCAGCCAAGACAGGGGGCTATACGAGCAGTACTTC.

This rearrangement joins TRBV28 to TRBJ1-2; D is perhaps TRBD1 (5 bases). Trimming took off 6 bases at V and 1 base at J, with 12 bases between the two ends. Germline lookup yields CDR1 MDHEN and CDR2 SYDVKM. This CDR3 is built from 14 residues. The CDR3 protein is CASRQGFINYGYTF. The CDR3 coding sequence is TGTGCCAGCAGGCAGGGTTTCATTAACTATGGCTACACCTTC.

The CDR3 reads CASRDRENEQFF. The CDR3 DNA is TGTGCCAGCAGAGACAGGGAGAATGAGCAGTTCTTC. The chain has TRBV11-3 and TRBJ2-1, with TRBD1 identical over 7 bases. CDR3 length: 12 amino acids. Losses at the gene ends were 6 bases for V and 7 bases for J; bases not matched to a gene: 3. CDR1 and CDR2 (germline): SGHNT, YENEEA.

The chain joins TRBV5-1 to TRBJ2-5; 10 bases agree with TRBD1. The V gene end was trimmed by 10 bases and the J gene end by 3 bases; junction bases not matched to a gene: 12. The CDR3 is 15 amino acids. The germline gives CDR1 SGHRS, CDR2 YFSETQ. The CDR3 DNA reads as TGCGCCTCCAAAATCATCGGGACAGGGGAAGAGACCCAGTACTTC. Translated: CASKIIGTGEETQYF.